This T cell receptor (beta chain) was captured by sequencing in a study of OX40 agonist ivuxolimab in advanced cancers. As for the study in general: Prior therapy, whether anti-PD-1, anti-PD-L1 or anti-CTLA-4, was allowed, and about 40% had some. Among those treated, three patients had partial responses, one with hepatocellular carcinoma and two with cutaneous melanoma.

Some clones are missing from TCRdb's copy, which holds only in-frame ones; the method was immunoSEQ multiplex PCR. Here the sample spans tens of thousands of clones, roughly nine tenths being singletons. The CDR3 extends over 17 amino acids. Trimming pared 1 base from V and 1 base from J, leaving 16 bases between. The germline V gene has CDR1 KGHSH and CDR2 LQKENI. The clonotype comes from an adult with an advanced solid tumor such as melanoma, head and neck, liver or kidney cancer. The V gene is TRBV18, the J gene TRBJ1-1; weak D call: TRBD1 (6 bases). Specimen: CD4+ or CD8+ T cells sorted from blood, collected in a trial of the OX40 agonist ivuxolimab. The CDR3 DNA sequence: TGTGCCAGCTCACCACGCCAGGGGATGGAATCGAACACTGAAGCTTTCTTT. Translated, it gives CASSPRQGMESNTEAFF.